This T cell receptor (beta chain) was identified in a study of cytomegalovirus exposure and HLA in healthy donors. The germline V and J ends were trimmed by 7 bases and 0 bases, with 13 bases remaining between them. The germline gives CDR1 MNHNS, CDR2 SASEGT. CDR3 size: 14 residues. PCR amplification relied on 60 Vbeta primers (plus 13 Jbeta primers). Sequencing used immunoSEQ multiplex PCR; TCRdb keeps in-frame clones, though not all of them. This sample yields roughly 180,000 clones, of which over 70% are seen a single time; less than 4.5% belongs to the top ten. The J gene is TRBJ2-7, the V gene TRBV6-1, with D perhaps matching TRBD2 (6 bases). Specimen: PBMCs. This sequence was found in a woman aged 55-69 years in good health and CMV-seropositive. The chain's CDR3 is CASTPRDSSYEQYF. The CDR3 nucleotides are TGTGCCAGCACCCCCAGGGACTCCTCCTACGAGCAGTACTTC.